This T cell receptor (beta chain) was identified during a study of blood T cell repertoires in COVID-19. On the study more broadly: The samples span acute and convalescent COVID-19 from the United States, Italy and Spain.

The V and J ends lost 6 bases and 3 bases respectively, with 9 bases between them. This CDR3 comprises 13 residues. In germline, CDR1 is MNHEY, CDR2 SVGAGI. Participant reports of clinical history set cohort assignment. Data came from immunoSEQ multiplex PCR; TCRdb stores just in-frame clones and leaves some out. The repertoire includes 150,000 to 170,000 clones, about 86% of them detected once, and roughly 7% sits in the top ten. Sequenced input: PBMCs or T cells enriched from blood (not recorded which). This receptor was taken from a man in his fifties who had recovered from COVID-19. The chain carries TRBV6-5 and TRBJ1-5, with D perhaps matching TRBD1 (5 bases). The CDR3 protein is CASRGGPNQPQHF. The CDR3 DNA is TGTGCCAGCAGGGGGGGTCCCAATCAGCCCCAGCATTTT.